This T cell receptor (beta chain) was retrieved from a study of blood T cell repertoires in COVID-19 (dated by TCRdb to the early 2020s). A note on the overall study: Samples from collaborators originated in the United States, Italy and Spain and spanned both the acute and convalescent phases of COVID-19. The samples were drawn from two sources: the first 160 participants of the ongoing ImmuneRACE study, and 1,254 subjects contributed by 6 global collaborators. Where available, HLA class I and class II types were obtained from metadata supplied by the sample provider rather than from assay-based typing. The prospective study material was composed of cDNA or gDNA derived from T cells, B-cell-depleted T cells, or PBMCs. The dataset comprised deeply sampled blood TCRbeta repertoires from subjects exposed to, actively infected with, or recovered from COVID-19. A freely available public database, intended as a resource for researchers studying the immune response to SARS-CoV-2, is where the repertoires were released. The sample metadata nearly always contained a de-identified subject ID, COVID-19 status, age in years and sex.

This clone was seen more than once but under ten times. The target of this receptor is not known. Within one base of it there is no much larger clone, and no base qualities were kept. Results the study describes overall, beyond this receptor: How much clinical and demographic metadata was included differed by source and by participant, and the metadata was provided uncurated.

Counted from cysteine to phenylalanine, this CDR3 has 15 amino acids. The read is trimmed to its CDR3 DNA, 45 bases read in frame from base 1. Via the germline V gene (reference sequence), CDR1 is LGHDT and CDR2 YNNKEL. At the junction V is shortened by 1 base and J by 1 base, with 9 bases in between. TCRbeta CDR3 regions were amplified from genomic DNA by means of the immunoSEQ Assay, a bias-controlled multiplex PCR. For the original study's pipeline: Nucleated cell counts per sample were estimated from amplification of reference gene primers within the assay. To quantify the absolute abundance of each unique TCRbeta CDR3 rearrangement, sequence reads were collapsed and filtered. For each sample, productive Simpson clonality was calculated as the square root of Simpson's diversity index over productive rearrangements. Sourced from immuneACCESS, this table was stored by TCRdb with only in-frame sequences that have V and J called. A share of the clones is absent; for the studies checked, an unresolved V gene accounts for under half, and the remainder has no known explanation. Clonal size and the V and J genes are those of that table, whereas D and trimming came from the DNA. This sample lists roughly 140,000 clones; 84% were detected once. The top ten constitute around 2.1% of the sample.

Collaborating institutions collected whole blood in K2EDTA tubes following their own protocols. For TCRbeta analysis, collaborators shipped samples in one of three forms: frozen whole blood, isolated PBMCs, or DNA extracted from either of those sample types. The sequence was collected from a man aged 70 or older with acute or convalescent COVID-19. Recombination joined TRBV3-1 (or the pseudogene TRBV3-2) with TRBJ2-3; the D gene is perhaps TRBD1, on 5 matching bases. The source material was peripheral blood. The nucleotide sequence reads TGTGCCAGCAGCCAAGGGACACTACGCACAGATACGCAGTATTTT. Its coded protein is CASSQGTLRTDTQYF.